Listed below are T cell receptor beta chains from one sample, sequenced in a study of blood T cell repertoires in COVID-19. The method was immunoSEQ multiplex PCR; TCRdb's version includes in-frame clones alone and lacks a portion of them. The sample gives about 280,000 clones, approximately 90% of which show up once; 2.8% is in the top ten. Material for sequencing was PBMCs or T cells enriched from blood (not recorded which). The receptor set was obtained from a man aged 40-55 years who had been exposed to COVID-19. CDR3s include the opening cysteine and the closing phenylalanine or tryptophan. The order of the fields is D gene, J gene, V gene, clone size, CDR3 DNA, CDR3 protein. The D gene is left open where the match is weak. Clone size is stated in some rows and not others, as once, few, many or a class when expanded.

D: NA
J: TRBJ1-5
V: TRBV28
size: NA
DNA: TGTGCCAGCAGAGGACAGTTTAATCAGCCCCAGCATTTT
CDR3: CASRGQFNQPQHF

D: TRBD2
J: TRBJ2-7
V: TRBV5-4
size: NA
DNA: TGTGCCAGCAGCTTGGGTGGAAGAGGGAGGGAACCCTACGAGCAGTACTTC
CDR3: CASSLGGRGREPYEQYF

D: NA
J: TRBJ1-2
V: TRBV18
size: once
DNA: TGTGCCAGCTCACGGACAGATGGCTACACCTTC
CDR3: CASSRTDGYTF

D: NA
J: TRBJ2-1
V: TRBV7-9
size: NA
DNA: TGTGCCAGCGGTAGTGGGGACTTCTCCTACAATGAGCAGTTCTTC
CDR3: CASGSGDFSYNEQFF

D: NA
J: TRBJ1-4
V: TRBV3-1/TRBV3-2
size: NA
DNA: TGTGCCAGCAGCTTTATGACTGTTAATGAAAAACTGTTTTTT
CDR3: CASSFMTVNEKLFF

D: TRBD2
J: TRBJ2-7
V: TRBV6-2/TRBV6-3
size: NA
DNA: TGTGCCAGCAGTTACCGTAGCGGGAGGGATATCTACGAGCAGTACTTC
CDR3: CASSYRSGRDIYEQYF

D: TRBD2
J: TRBJ2-7
V: TRBV27
size: NA
DNA: TGTGCCAGCAGTTTATCGGGACTAGCAGCTTACGAGCAGTACTTC
CDR3: CASSLSGLAAYEQYF

D: NA
J: TRBJ2-5
V: TRBV9
size: once
DNA: TGTGCCAGCAGCGTAGGGACTGTCCAAGAGACCCAGTACTTC
CDR3: CASSVGTVQETQYF

D: TRBD2
J: TRBJ2-2
V: TRBV5-6
size: NA
DNA: TGTGCCAGCAGCTTAGATAGCGGGAGGTCCGGGGCCGGGGAGCTGTTTTTT
CDR3: CASSLDSGRSGAGELFF

D: NA
J: TRBJ1-5
V: TRBV10-3
size: NA
DNA: TGTGCCATCAGTGACGCTCTCCAGGACAATCAGCCCCAGCATTTT
CDR3: CAISDALQDNQPQHF

D: TRBD2
J: TRBJ2-3
V: TRBV7-8
size: NA
DNA: TGTGCCAGCAGCCGTGGACTAGCGGGTGTCACAGATACGCAGTATTTT
CDR3: CASSRGLAGVTDTQYF